Listed below are T cell receptor beta chains from one sample, sequenced in a study of blood T cell repertoires in COVID-19. Here immunoSEQ multiplex PCR was the method, and the copy in TCRdb shows in-frame clones only, minus some. The data contain 200,000 to 250,000 clones, around 90% of them singletons. Sequenced: peripheral blood. All receptors derive from a man between 65 and 85 years old with acute or convalescent COVID-19. Each CDR3 is given with its conserved first and last residue. A D gene is named only where the DNA matches it firmly. Size tells how often a clone was seen (once, few, many) or the class of an expanded clone, and some rows leave it out.

CDR3 protein: CASSASGGTGELFF
CDR3 DNA: TGTGCCAGCAGTGCTAGCGGGGGAACCGGGGAGCTGTTTTTT
V gene: TRBV6-4
D gene: TRBD2
clone size: few
J gene: TRBJ2-2

CDR3 protein: CASSSRGTGTYEQYF
CDR3 DNA: TGTGCCAGCAGCTCCCGCGGGACTGGGACCTACGAGCAGTACTTC
V gene: TRBV7-9
D gene: -
clone size: -
J gene: TRBJ2-7

CDR3 protein: CSVLFRGESSFTF
CDR3 DNA: TGCAGCGTCCTCTTTCGGGGGGAGAGTAGCTTCACCTTC
V gene: TRBV29-1
D gene: -
clone size: -
J gene: TRBJ1-2

CDR3 protein: CASSSVETQYF
CDR3 DNA: TGTGCCAGCAGTTCTGTAGAGACCCAGTACTTC
V gene: TRBV6-2/TRBV6-3
D gene: -
clone size: -
J gene: TRBJ2-5

CDR3 protein: CASSLPPSLGETQYF
CDR3 DNA: TGTGCCAGCAGCTTGCCCCCTAGCTTAGGGGAGACCCAGTACTTC
V gene: TRBV5-5
D gene: -
clone size: -
J gene: TRBJ2-5

CDR3 protein: CASSPFSTGNSYGYTF
CDR3 DNA: TGTGCCAGCAGTCCCTTTTCGACAGGGAATTCCTATGGCTACACCTTC
V gene: TRBV7-9
D gene: TRBD1
clone size: -
J gene: TRBJ1-2

CDR3 protein: CASSQDSGGNQPQHF
CDR3 DNA: TGTGCCAGCAGCCAAGATTCTGGAGGCAATCAGCCCCAGCATTTT
V gene: TRBV4-2
D gene: -
clone size: -
J gene: TRBJ1-5

CDR3 protein: CASSLRRGGPGETQYF
CDR3 DNA: TGCGCCAGCAGCTTGCGACGGGGAGGGCCAGGGGAGACCCAGTACTTC
V gene: TRBV5-1
D gene: TRBD2
clone size: few
J gene: TRBJ2-5

CDR3 protein: CASSQELAIYNEQFF
CDR3 DNA: TGTGCCAGCAGCCAAGAACTAGCGATTTACAATGAGCAGTTCTTC
V gene: TRBV4-2
D gene: TRBD2
clone size: -
J gene: TRBJ2-1

CDR3 protein: CASSPQRGDSGNTIYF
CDR3 DNA: TGTGCCAGTAGTCCCCAACGGGGGGACTCTGGAAACACCATATATTTT
V gene: TRBV19
D gene: -
clone size: -
J gene: TRBJ1-3

CDR3 protein: CASSSTAGGRTEAFF
CDR3 DNA: TGTGCCAGCAGCTCCACTGCCGGGGGGCGTACTGAAGCTTTCTTT
V gene: TRBV7-6
D gene: -
clone size: -
J gene: TRBJ1-1

CDR3 protein: CSASGQRGGETQYF
CDR3 DNA: TGCAGCGCATCGGGACAGCGAGGGGGAGAGACCCAGTACTTC
V gene: TRBV29-1
D gene: TRBD1
clone size: -
J gene: TRBJ2-5

CDR3 protein: CASSLVRGGGNEQFF
CDR3 DNA: TGTGCCAGTAGCCTTGTGAGGGGAGGAGGCAATGAGCAGTTCTTC
V gene: TRBV19
D gene: -
clone size: -
J gene: TRBJ2-1

CDR3 protein: CASSPGGLRFTAFF
CDR3 DNA: TGTGCCAGCAGCCCAGGAGGGTTACGTTTTACAGCTTTCTTT
V gene: TRBV7-9
D gene: -
clone size: -
J gene: TRBJ1-1

CDR3 protein: CASSFPGGGNEKLFF
CDR3 DNA: TGTGCCAGCAGCTTCCCAGGGGGCGGAAATGAAAAACTGTTTTTT
V gene: TRBV5-4
D gene: TRBD1
clone size: -
J gene: TRBJ1-4

CDR3 protein: CAISGLAGGMSNEQFF
CDR3 DNA: TGTGCCATCAGTGGTTTAGCGGGAGGTATGAGTAATGAGCAGTTCTTC
V gene: TRBV10-3
D gene: TRBD2
clone size: -
J gene: TRBJ2-1

CDR3 protein: CASSLALLADNTGELFF
CDR3 DNA: TGCGCCAGCAGCTTGGCCCTACTAGCGGATAACACCGGGGAGCTGTTTTTT
V gene: TRBV5-1
D gene: TRBD2
clone size: -
J gene: TRBJ2-2

CDR3 protein: CASSEGENYGYTF
CDR3 DNA: TGTGCCAGCAGTGAAGGGGAGAACTATGGCTACACCTTC
V gene: TRBV6-1
D gene: -
clone size: -
J gene: TRBJ1-2

CDR3 protein: CASSWGGRAKEQFF
CDR3 DNA: TGTGCCAGCAGCTGGGGCGGGAGGGCCAAAGAGCAGTTCTTC
V gene: TRBV28
D gene: TRBD2
clone size: -
J gene: TRBJ2-1

CDR3 protein: CASSPTTGVSQPQHF
CDR3 DNA: TGTGCCAGCTCACCAACAACAGGGGTAAGCCAGCCCCAGCATTTT
V gene: TRBV18
D gene: TRBD1
clone size: -
J gene: TRBJ1-5

CDR3 protein: CASSSLYSETQYF
CDR3 DNA: TGTGCCAGCAGCTCCCTGTATTCGGAGACCCAGTACTTC
V gene: TRBV6-5
D gene: -
clone size: -
J gene: TRBJ2-5

CDR3 protein: CASSFDRGDTGELFF
CDR3 DNA: TGTGCCAGCAGCTTCGACAGGGGAGACACCGGGGAGCTGTTTTTT
V gene: TRBV7-3
D gene: TRBD1
clone size: -
J gene: TRBJ2-2

CDR3 protein: CASSFYRAGVPPRQETQYF
CDR3 DNA: TGTGCCAGCAGTTTTTACCGGGCAGGGGTCCCCCCAAGGCAAGAGACCCAGTACTTC
V gene: TRBV27
D gene: -
clone size: -
J gene: TRBJ2-5

CDR3 protein: CASSLEGQGMISGNTIYF
CDR3 DNA: TGTGCCAGCAGCTTGGAAGGGCAGGGGATGATCTCTGGAAACACCATATATTTT
V gene: TRBV5-6
D gene: -
clone size: -
J gene: TRBJ1-3

CDR3 protein: CAISEQGQGMYEQYF
CDR3 DNA: TGTGCCATCAGTGAACAGGGACAAGGGATGTACGAGCAGTACTTC
V gene: TRBV10-3
D gene: -
clone size: -
J gene: TRBJ2-7

CDR3 protein: CASSAKRDSYEQYF
CDR3 DNA: TGTGCCAGCAGTGCCAAGCGGGATTCCTACGAGCAGTACTTC
V gene: TRBV2
D gene: TRBD2
clone size: -
J gene: TRBJ2-7

CDR3 protein: CASSYSRGTGAYEQYF
CDR3 DNA: TGTGCCAGCAGTTACTCCAGAGGGACAGGAGCCTACGAGCAGTACTTC
V gene: TRBV6-5
D gene: TRBD1
clone size: -
J gene: TRBJ2-7

CDR3 protein: CASSLLAGANNEQFF
CDR3 DNA: TGTGCCAGCAGTTTGTTAGCGGGAGCCAACAATGAGCAGTTCTTC
V gene: TRBV28
D gene: TRBD2
clone size: -
J gene: TRBJ2-1

CDR3 protein: CASSLRDRGLAEAFF
CDR3 DNA: TGTGCCAGCAGTTTAAGAGACAGGGGGTTGGCTGAAGCTTTCTTT
V gene: TRBV28
D gene: TRBD1
clone size: once
J gene: TRBJ1-1

CDR3 protein: CASSQESRGVGAFF
CDR3 DNA: TGCGCCAGCAGCCAAGAAAGTCGGGGGGTAGGAGCTTTCTTT
V gene: TRBV4-3
D gene: -
clone size: -
J gene: TRBJ1-1

CDR3 protein: CASSDIGTGGRYEQFF
CDR3 DNA: TGTGCCAGCAGTGATATCGGGACAGGGGGCCGGTATGAGCAGTTCTTC
V gene: TRBV6-1
D gene: TRBD1
clone size: -
J gene: TRBJ2-1

CDR3 protein: CASNTGGSGTNEKLFF
CDR3 DNA: TGCGCCAGCAACACAGGGGGCAGCGGAACTAATGAAAAACTGTTTTTT
V gene: TRBV5-1
D gene: TRBD1
clone size: -
J gene: TRBJ1-4

CDR3 protein: CASSPPGQGAYEQFF
CDR3 DNA: TGTGCCAGCAGCCCCCCGGGACAGGGGGCCTATGAGCAGTTCTTC
V gene: TRBV5-4
D gene: TRBD1
clone size: -
J gene: TRBJ2-1

CDR3 protein: CASSQVQGYTF
CDR3 DNA: TGTGCCAGCAGCCAAGTACAGGGCTACACCTTC
V gene: TRBV3-1/TRBV3-2
D gene: -
clone size: -
J gene: TRBJ1-2

CDR3 protein: CASSQVSSGKDNEQFF
CDR3 DNA: TGTGCCAGCAGCCAAGTTTCCAGCGGGAAGGACAATGAGCAGTTCTTC
V gene: TRBV4-2
D gene: TRBD2
clone size: once
J gene: TRBJ2-1

CDR3 protein: CASSRTGTPSSYEQYF
CDR3 DNA: TGTGCCAGCTCACGTACCGGGACACCGAGCTCCTACGAGCAGTACTTC
V gene: TRBV18
D gene: -
clone size: -
J gene: TRBJ2-7

CDR3 protein: CASTSRGSQETQYF
CDR3 DNA: TGCGCCAGCACCTCCAGGGGGTCCCAAGAGACCCAGTACTTC
V gene: TRBV5-1
D gene: TRBD1
clone size: -
J gene: TRBJ2-5

CDR3 protein: CASSLEQSSYEQYF
CDR3 DNA: TGTGCCAGCAGCTTAGAACAGAGTTCCTACGAGCAGTACTTC
V gene: TRBV7-8
D gene: -
clone size: -
J gene: TRBJ2-7

CDR3 protein: CASSEGGFSGNTIYF
CDR3 DNA: TGTGCCAGCAGCGAAGGAGGATTCTCTGGAAACACCATATATTTT
V gene: TRBV25-1
D gene: -
clone size: -
J gene: TRBJ1-3

CDR3 protein: CASSKAGASYEQYF
CDR3 DNA: TGTGCCAGCAGCAAAGCAGGGGCCTCCTACGAGCAGTACTTC
V gene: TRBV7-9
D gene: -
clone size: -
J gene: TRBJ2-7

CDR3 protein: CATSINRGLGEKLFF
CDR3 DNA: TGTGCCACCAGCATTAACAGGGGGCTGGGGGAAAAACTGTTTTTT
V gene: TRBV15
D gene: TRBD1
clone size: -
J gene: TRBJ1-4

CDR3 protein: CASIGTGNQPQHF
CDR3 DNA: TGTGCCAGCATCGGAACAGGGAATCAGCCCCAGCATTTT
V gene: TRBV6-5
D gene: -
clone size: -
J gene: TRBJ1-5

CDR3 protein: CASSSGDIGNTIYF
CDR3 DNA: TGTGCCAGCAGCTCCGGGGACATCGGAAACACCATATATTTT
V gene: TRBV5-5
D gene: -
clone size: -
J gene: TRBJ1-3

CDR3 protein: CASRRSSPGQRAFF
CDR3 DNA: TGTGCCAGCAGGCGATCATCTCCAGGGCAGCGAGCTTTCTTT
V gene: TRBV28
D gene: -
clone size: -
J gene: TRBJ1-1

CDR3 protein: CASSSMNTGELFF
CDR3 DNA: TGCGCCAGCAGCTCCATGAACACCGGGGAGCTGTTTTTT
V gene: TRBV5-1
D gene: -
clone size: once
J gene: TRBJ2-2

CDR3 protein: CASSPMGGSVTDTQYF
CDR3 DNA: TGTGCCAGCAGCCCAATGGGCGGGTCAGTCACAGATACGCAGTATTTT
V gene: TRBV7-2
D gene: -
clone size: -
J gene: TRBJ2-3

CDR3 protein: CASSLRRTGVQANYGYTF
CDR3 DNA: TGTGCCAGCAGTTTGAGGAGGACAGGGGTCCAAGCTAACTATGGCTACACCTTC
V gene: TRBV28
D gene: TRBD1
clone size: few
J gene: TRBJ1-2